This TCR beta chain was captured by sequencing in a study of blood T cell repertoires in COVID-19. About the research overall: Sites in the United States, Italy and Spain provided acute and convalescent COVID-19 samples. In each case, the material was cDNA or gDNA derived from T cells, B-cell-depleted T cells, or PBMCs.

Per the original data handling: The authors estimated nucleated cell counts from reference gene primer amplification. Libraries were prepared by immunoSEQ multiplex PCR; TCRdb keeps only in-frame clonotypes and omits some of them. That table gives V, J and clone size, and the DNA gave D and trimming. The sample carries approximately 75,000 clones, more than 60% recorded once. The germline V gene has CDR1 MNHEY and CDR2 SVGEGT. V lost 5 bases and J lost 0; bases outside the gene matches: 11. There are 17 residues in the CDR3. This TCR derives from a woman older than 75 with active or convalescent COVID-19. The chain recombines TRBV6-2 or TRBV6-3 with TRBJ2-3; 7 bases match TRBD1. Sequenced input: peripheral blood. CDR3 amino acids: CASSPQGQYPSTDTQYF. CDR3 in DNA: TGTGCCAGCAGTCCACAGGGGCAATACCCTAGCACAGATACGCAGTATTTT.